The 31 T cell receptor beta chains below come from one sample, sequenced in a study of T cell clusters in autoimmune cytopenias. Each sample's input was roughly 270 ng genomic DNA, some 40,000 genome equivalents. One tube held mixed TRB-A and TRB-B primer pools for touch-down PCR. TCRdb re-called the multiplex PCR reads; every CDR3 protein appears as one record, without DNA. This repertoire includes 4,500 to 7,000 distinct CDR3 sequences. This sample was also put to use in a study of T cell repertoires in aging, cancer and after chemotherapy.

The sample consisted of peripheral blood. Receptors were obtained from a human donor in good health.

The chain combines TRBV7-9 with TRBJ2-1. The CDR3 length is 15 residues. Germline V lookup: CDR1 SEHNR, CDR2 FQNEAQ (reference sequence). CDR3 sequence: CASSLAESSYNEQFF.

In terms of frequency, this clonotype is medium-sized. The V and J genes are TRBV5-6 and TRBJ2-2; lacking DNA, the TRBD1 call made by TCRdb goes unchecked. From germline, CDR1 is SGHDT and CDR2 YYEEEE. The length of the CDR3 is 15 residues. The CDR3 protein is CASNPGGLRYGELFF.

The chain is built from TRBV7-2 and TRBJ2-7. Looked up from germline, CDR1 is SGHTA and CDR2 is FQGNSA. The CDR3 is made up of 13 amino acids. The CDR3: CASSPHQSYEQYF.

According to its frequency, this clonotype is medium-sized. The rearrangement joins TRBV29-1 to TRBJ2-3; TCRdb outputs TRBD2, but without DNA this stays unchecked. Germline V gives CDR1 SQVTM, CDR2 ANQGSEA. CDR3 size: 14 residues. CDR3 residues: CSASPSGDTDTQYF.

This clonotype registers medium-sized by frequency. This sequence joins TRBV24-1 and TRBJ2-3; with no DNA, the TCRdb D assignment of TRBD1 cannot be verified. The CDR3 contains 16 residues. CDR1 is KGHDR, CDR2 SFDVKD, per germline. The CDR3 sequence is CATSDPGQLLTDTQYF.

This rearrangement joins TRBV20-1 to TRBJ2-3. Germline-derived CDR1 and CDR2 are DFQATT and SNEGSKA (reference sequence). CDR3 length: 14 amino acids. CDR3: CSAYGYVSTDTQYF.

By frequency, this clonotype registers medium-sized. The rearrangement joins TRBV19 to TRBJ2-2; TCRdb gives TRBD2 as the D gene, but with no DNA this cannot be confirmed. The CDR3 has 14 residues. CDR1 is LNHDA and CDR2 is SQIVND in the germline V gene (reference sequence). CDR3 region: CASRQGGGTGELFF.

V is TRBV5-1 and J is TRBJ1-4. This CDR3 has 15 residues. Germline CDR1 reads SGHRS; CDR2 reads YFSETQ. The CDR3 here is CGSSLAGGIGEKLFF.

By frequency, this clonotype registers medium-sized. The rearrangement uses TRBV6-5 and TRBJ1-1; TCRdb's D call, TRBD1, is unchecked because there is no DNA. Germline V gene sequence: CDR1 MNHEY, CDR2 SVGAGI. This CDR3 region has 13 residues. The CDR3 spells CASSSGTATEAFF.

This sequence joins TRBV4-3 and TRBJ2-2. The CDR3 totals 15 residues. Germline values: CDR1 LGHNA, CDR2 YSLEER. This CDR3 reads CASSQGSLNTGELFF.

The chain combines TRBV7-9 with TRBJ2-1; TCRdb names TRBD1, which stays unverified in the absence of DNA. Germline lookup yields CDR1 SEHNR and CDR2 FQNEAQ (reference sequence). The CDR3 is 16 residues long. CDR3 sequence: CASSLTGSLVVHEQFF. Using reference TRBV7-9 and TRBJ2-1 for the parts outside the CDR3, the full variable domain is DTGVSQNPRHKITKRGQNVTFRCDPISEHNRLYWYRQTLGQGPEFLTYFQNEAQLEKSRLLSDRFSAERPKGSFSTLEIQRTEQGDSAMYLCASSLTGSLVVHEQFFGPGTRLTVL.

The CDR3 loop is CASSSWDGGLGYTF. V is TRBV27 and J is TRBJ1-2; TCRdb proposes TRBD1, but this gene call is untestable without DNA. The CDR3 has 14 amino acids. Looked up from germline, CDR1 is MNHEY and CDR2 is SMNVEV (reference sequence).

By frequency, this clonotype is medium-sized. The V call is TRBV5-6, the J call TRBJ1-2. This CDR3 spans 14 amino acids. Germline V gene lookup returns CDR1 SGHDT and CDR2 YYEEEE. The CDR3 loop reads CASSLDGGLNGYTF.

This rearrangement joins TRBV7-2 to TRBJ2-1. CDR1 is SGHTA and CDR2 is FQGNSA in the germline V gene. The CDR3 totals 13 residues. This CDR3 is CASSFGRYNEQFF.

The chain uses TRBV14 and TRBJ2-1; TCRdb returns TRBD1, unconfirmable since there is no DNA. Germline V gives CDR1 SGHDN, CDR2 FVKESK. This CDR3 spans 15 amino acids. CDR3 sequence reads: CASSHRQGTYNEQFF.

V gene TRBV11-2 combines with J gene TRBJ1-1; the D call of TRBD1 rests on TCRdb alone, since no DNA is present to check it. The germline gives CDR1 SGHAT, CDR2 FQNNGV. This CDR3 is 14 amino acids long. The CDR3 loop reads CASSQGHGQSEAFF.

This chain joins TRBV11-1 and TRBJ2-7; the D call from TCRdb, TRBD2, cannot be confirmed without DNA. This CDR3 has 12 residues. Germline-derived CDR1 and CDR2 are SGHAT and FQDESV (reference sequence). CDR3 residues: CASSLTSPEQYF.

The chain recombines TRBV10-3 with TRBJ1-4; TCRdb designates TRBD1, a call that cannot be tested without DNA. Germline V gene data show CDR1 as ENHRY and CDR2 as SYGVKD. There are 14 residues in the CDR3. The CDR3 is CATGAGTVNEKLFF.

This rearrangement joins TRBV27 to TRBJ1-6; TCRdb's D call of TRBD1 is untestable without DNA. Germline V gene lookup returns CDR1 MNHEY and CDR2 SMNVEV (reference sequence). The CDR3 contains 14 residues. CDR3 in amino acids: CASSPQGIDSPLHF.

J is TRBJ1-5 and V is TRBV7-9. The CDR3 loop spans 14 amino acids. The V gene's germline CDR1 is SEHNR and CDR2 FQNEAQ (reference sequence). The chain's CDR3 is CASSLSESNQPQHF. The full variable domain, in which reference TRBV7-9 and TRBJ1-5 provide the parts outside the CDR3, is DTGVSQNPRHKITKRGQNVTFRCDPISEHNRLYWYRQTLGQGPEFLTYFQNEAQLEKSRLLSDRFSAERPKGSFSTLEIQRTEQGDSAMYLCASSLSESNQPQHFGDGTRLSIL.

This clonotype ranks as medium-sized in terms of frequency. The CDR3 loop reads CSVAPQGRDTEAFF. The genes are TRBV29-1 and TRBJ1-1; TCRdb gives TRBD1 as the D gene, but with no DNA this cannot be confirmed. This CDR3 is 14 amino acids long. Germline values: CDR1 SQVTM, CDR2 ANQGSEA.

This clonotype is labeled medium-sized based on frequency. The genes are TRBV19 and TRBJ1-1; TCRdb gives TRBD1 as the D gene, but with no DNA this cannot be confirmed. From germline, CDR1 is LNHDA and CDR2 SQIVND (reference sequence). The CDR3 length is 14 residues. CDR3 sequence reads: CASSLVGGVAEAFF. Filled out from reference TRBV19 and TRBJ1-1, the complete variable domain reads DGGITQSPKYLFRKEGQNVTLSCEQNLNHDAMYWYRQDPGQGLRLIYYSQIVNDFQKGDIAEGYSVSREKKESFPLTVTSAQKNPTAFYLCASSLVGGVAEAFFGQGTRLTVV.

Its frequency marks this clonotype as medium-sized. The chain recombines TRBV11-2 with TRBJ2-3. The CDR3 covers 14 residues. Germline loops: CDR1 SGHAT, CDR2 FQNNGV. The CDR3 spells CASSLEVVTDTQYF. Drawing the rest from reference TRBV11-2 and TRBJ2-3, the complete variable domain is EAGVAQSPRYKIIEKRQSVAFWCNPISGHATLYWYQQILGQGPKLLIQFQNNGVVDDSQLPKDRFSAERLKGVDSTLKIQPAKLEDSAVYLCASSLEVVTDTQYFGPGTRLTVL.

By frequency, this clonotype is medium-sized (0.01 to 0.1%). The V and J genes are TRBV18 and TRBJ1-1. This CDR3 has 11 residues. Germline assignment: CDR1 KGHSH and CDR2 LQKENI. CDR3: CASSPGGEAFF.

This chain connects TRBV19 to TRBJ2-7; TCRdb returns TRBD1, unconfirmable since there is no DNA. CDR3 size: 15 residues. Germline loops: CDR1 LNHDA, CDR2 SQIVND (reference sequence). The CDR3 loop is CASSDGTGALYEQYF.

The genes are TRBV20-1 and TRBJ1-1. The CDR3 is made up of 13 amino acids. Germline V gives CDR1 DFQATT, CDR2 SNEGSKA (reference sequence). CDR3 protein: CSAESQSNTEAFF.

By frequency, this clonotype is medium-sized. The chain couples TRBV20-1 to TRBJ2-1; TCRdb lists TRBD1, though no DNA is available to test this call. The CDR3 is 15 residues long. Looked up from germline, CDR1 is DFQATT and CDR2 is SNEGSKA (reference sequence). This CDR3 is CSAEAGTGKNNEQFF.

The J gene is TRBJ1-2, the V gene TRBV7-2; TCRdb gives TRBD1 as the D gene, but with no DNA this cannot be confirmed. The length of the CDR3 is 13 residues. The germline CDR1 and CDR2 sequences are SGHTA and FQGNSA. The CDR3 sequence is CAGSSDRQAGYTF.

This clonotype is called medium-sized based on its frequency. The chain couples TRBV12-3 or TRBV12-4 to TRBJ2-5; TCRdb reports TRBD1, a call that lacks DNA to check it against. This CDR3 spans 14 amino acids. CDR3 sequence reads: CASNKGNPRETQYF.

The genes are TRBV10-1 and TRBJ2-2; checking the TCRdb D call of TRBD2 is not possible without DNA. Germline V lookup: CDR1 WNHNN, CDR2 SYGVQD (reference sequence). This CDR3 region has 17 residues. This CDR3 is CASSETPGLSNTGELFF.

The chain joins TRBV20-1 to TRBJ2-5; TCRdb returns TRBD2, unconfirmable since there is no DNA. This CDR3 spans 14 amino acids. Germline V gene sequence: CDR1 DFQATT, CDR2 SNEGSKA (reference sequence). CDR3 in amino acids: CSAGLAGGGETQYF.